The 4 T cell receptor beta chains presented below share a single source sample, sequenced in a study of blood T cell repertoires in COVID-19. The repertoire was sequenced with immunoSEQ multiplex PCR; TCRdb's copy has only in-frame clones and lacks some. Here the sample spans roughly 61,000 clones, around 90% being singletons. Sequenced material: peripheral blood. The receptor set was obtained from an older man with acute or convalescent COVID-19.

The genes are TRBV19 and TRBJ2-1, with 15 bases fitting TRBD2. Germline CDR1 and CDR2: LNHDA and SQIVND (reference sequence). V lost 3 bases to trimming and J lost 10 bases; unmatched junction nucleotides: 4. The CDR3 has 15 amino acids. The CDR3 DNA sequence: TGTGCCAGTAGTATCGGACTAGCGGGGGGGCGAGAGCAGTTCTTC. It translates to CASSIGLAGGREQFF.

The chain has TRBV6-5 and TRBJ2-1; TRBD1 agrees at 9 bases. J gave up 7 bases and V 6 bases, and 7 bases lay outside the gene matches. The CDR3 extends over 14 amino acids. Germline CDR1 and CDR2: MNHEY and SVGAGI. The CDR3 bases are TGTGCCAGCAGCCCGGGACAGGGTTCGAATGAGCAGTTCTTC. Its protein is CASSPGQGSNEQFF.

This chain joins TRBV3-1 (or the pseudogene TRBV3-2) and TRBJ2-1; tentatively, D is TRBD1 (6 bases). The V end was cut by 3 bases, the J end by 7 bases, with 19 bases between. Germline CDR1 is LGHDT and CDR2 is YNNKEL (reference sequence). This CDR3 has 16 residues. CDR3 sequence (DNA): TGTGCCAGCAGCCACCTACAGGGAAGGTCCGAAAATGAGCAGTTCTTC. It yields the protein CASSHLQGRSENEQFF.

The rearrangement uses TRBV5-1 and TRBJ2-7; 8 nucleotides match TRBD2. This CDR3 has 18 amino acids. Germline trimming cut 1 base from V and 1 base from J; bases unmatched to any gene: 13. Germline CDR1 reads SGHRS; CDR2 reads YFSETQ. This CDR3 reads CASSLNSLRAGDSYEQYF. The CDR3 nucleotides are TGCGCCAGCAGCTTGAACAGCCTACGAGCGGGGGATTCCTACGAGCAGTACTTC.